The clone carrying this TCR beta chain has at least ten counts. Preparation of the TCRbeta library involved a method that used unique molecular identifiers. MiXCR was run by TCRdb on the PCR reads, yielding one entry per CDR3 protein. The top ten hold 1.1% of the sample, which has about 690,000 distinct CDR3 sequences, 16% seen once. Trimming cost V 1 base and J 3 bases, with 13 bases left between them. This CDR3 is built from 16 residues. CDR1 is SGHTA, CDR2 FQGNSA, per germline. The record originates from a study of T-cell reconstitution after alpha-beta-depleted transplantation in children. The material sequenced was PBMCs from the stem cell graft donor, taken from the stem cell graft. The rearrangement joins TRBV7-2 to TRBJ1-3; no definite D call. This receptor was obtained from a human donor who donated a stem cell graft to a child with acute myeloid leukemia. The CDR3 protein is CASSLGRAPVGNTIYF. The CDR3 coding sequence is TGTGCCAGCAGCTTAGGGAGGGCCCCGGTTGGAAACACCATATATTTT. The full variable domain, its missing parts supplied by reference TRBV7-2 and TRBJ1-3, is GAGVSQSPSNKVTEKGKDVELRCDPISGHTALYWYRQSLGQGLEFLIYFQGNSAPDKSGLPSDRFSAERTGGSVSTLTIQRTQQEDSAVYLCASSLGRAPVGNTIYFGEGSWLTVV.